This T cell receptor (beta chain) was documented in a study of blood T cell repertoires in COVID-19. Across the whole study: Some COVID-19 samples were acute and others convalescent; all came from the United States, Italy and Spain.

The CDR3 consists of 14 residues. Germline-derived CDR1 and CDR2 are GTSNPN and SVGIG (reference sequence). V was pared by 1 base and J by 3 bases, with 10 bases between. In the authors' methods: Estimates of nucleated cell counts were drawn from the amplification of reference gene primers. This table comes from immunoSEQ multiplex PCR, and its TCRdb copy is limited to in-frame clones, with some not included. V, J and clone size are those of that table, while D and trimming were read from the DNA. The table includes tens of thousands of clones, 84% detected once. Sequenced material: peripheral blood. This TCR derives from a human donor in a cohort sampled during active COVID-19. The rearrangement joins TRBV30 to TRBJ2-1; D possibly corresponds to TRBD1 (6 bases). CDR3 in amino acids: CAWSGETGYNEQFF. The CDR3 nucleotides are TGTGCCTGGAGTGGAGAGACAGGCTACAATGAGCAGTTCTTC.